The 5 T cell receptor beta chains in this list originate from one sample, sequenced in a study of CD8 T cells in Susac syndrome (dated by TCRdb to the late 2010s). Receptors were amplified or captured by the immunoSEQ multiplex PCR assay. RNA was extracted using the RNeasy kit, and roughly 0.5 to 1 microgram was reverse transcribed with random hexamers. The public reads were quality trimmed at Q25 with fastp and then assembled into clones with MiXCR by TCRdb, keeping productive beta chains. Entries that share a CDR3 protein sequence are merged under the most common genes and DNA. The sample profile shows over 200,000 distinct CDR3 sequences; around 95% of them were found once. The biggest ten clones account for about 0.08% of the sample. What was sequenced was CD4+ T cells from PBMCs. The source is a human donor with multiple sclerosis.

This chain uses TRBV14 with TRBJ2-7, with no clear D. CDR1 SGHDN and CDR2 FVKESK come from the germline V gene. Trimming cost V 1 base and J 6 bases, with 10 bases left between them. This CDR3 contains 13 residues. This CDR3 is CASSQGKDREQYF. As DNA, the CDR3 is TGTGCCAGCAGCCAAGGGAAGGATCGCGAGCAGTACTTC. Variable domain in full (rest from reference TRBV14 and TRBJ2-7): EAGVTQFPSHSVIEKGQTVTLRCDPISGHDNLYWYRRVMGKEIKFLLHFVKESKQDESGMPNNRFLAERTGGTYSTLKVQPAELEDSGVYFCASSQGKDREQYFGPGTRLTVT.

Only one count was recorded for this clonotype. The J gene is TRBJ1-6, the V gene TRBV7-9; perhaps TRBD1 as D (5 bases). The germline V and J ends were trimmed by 3 bases and 10 bases, with 16 bases remaining between them. Germline values: CDR1 SEHNR, CDR2 FQNEAQ (reference sequence). The CDR3 has 15 amino acids. CDR3 sequence reads: CASSFLGEPRSPLHF. The CDR3 region has the DNA TGTGCCAGCAGCTTTTTGGGGGAACCGAGATCACCCCTCCACTTT.

The chain uses TRBV7-3 and TRBJ2-1; 10 bases are a match to TRBD1. The CDR3 runs 17 residues. Germline CDR1 is SGHTA and CDR2 is FQGTGA. V shed 1 base and J 6 bases; nucleotides not matched to a gene: 9. DNA for the CDR3: TGTGCCAGCAGCTTAAGGGGCGGGACAGGGGATGGCAATGAGCAGTTCTTC. Amino acids: CASSLRGGTGDGNEQFF.

The gene calls are TRBV5-6 and TRBJ1-2, with 8 bases matching TRBD1. Germline CDR1 is SGHDT and CDR2 is YYEEEE. V trimming: 5 bases; J trimming: 8 bases; junction bases outside the gene matches: 8. The length of the CDR3 is 13 residues. For the CDR3, the DNA is TGTGCCAGCAGTCTGAGGACAGGGCGAGGCTACACCTTC. It specifies CASSLRTGRGYTF.

V usage is TRBV30 and J usage is TRBJ1-1; D might be TRBD1 (6 bases). The CDR3 is 13 residues long. Germline assignment: CDR1 GTSNPN and CDR2 SVGIG (reference sequence). V dropped 1 base and J dropped 6 bases, with 12 bases sitting between them. CDR3 region: CAWSAGQFSEAFF. The CDR3 bases are TGTGCCTGGAGTGCCGGACAGTTTTCTGAAGCTTTCTTT.